Shown below are 12 T cell receptor beta chains from a single sample sequenced in a study of blood T cell repertoires in COVID-19. The repertoire was sequenced with immunoSEQ multiplex PCR; TCRdb's copy has only in-frame clones and lacks some. The sample contains 99,000 or so clones, roughly 80% of which appear only once. The sequenced sample was peripheral blood. The source is a woman over 75 with acute or convalescent COVID-19.

The V and J genes are TRBV29-1 and TRBJ1-2; 7 nucleotides agree with TRBD1. Germline V lookup: CDR1 SQVTM, CDR2 ANQGSEA. The CDR3 totals 14 residues. Trimming cost V 4 bases and J 2 bases; bases outside gene matches: 7. CDR3 sequence reads: CSVASGTVNYGYTF. The CDR3 DNA sequence: TGCAGCGTTGCATCCGGGACAGTCAACTATGGCTACACCTTC. Looking up the rest from reference TRBV29-1 and TRBJ1-2 gives the full variable domain: SAVISQKPSRDICQRGTSLTIQCQVDSQVTMMFWYRQQPGQSLTLIATANQGSEATYESGFVIDKFPISRPNLTFSTLTVSNMSPEDSSIYLCSVASGTVNYGYTFGSGTRLTVV.

The chain has TRBV2 and TRBJ2-3, with TRBD2 as a possible D gene (6 bases). V was pared by 7 bases and J by 2 bases, with 13 bases between. Germline CDR1 is SNHLY and CDR2 is FYNNEI. The CDR3 is 14 amino acids. DNA of the CDR3: TGTGCCAGCACGGGACGGGGGTACACAGATACGCAGTATTTT. Its protein product is CASTGRGYTDTQYF.

This rearrangement joins TRBV7-9 to TRBJ1-1, with D unclear. There are 13 residues in the CDR3. Germline-derived CDR1 and CDR2 are SEHNR and FQNEAQ (reference sequence). V was cut by 4 bases and J by 6 bases, with 12 bases left in between. The chain's CDR3 is CASSSGVSAEAFF. CDR3 in DNA: TGTGCCAGCAGCTCCGGGGTCTCGGCTGAAGCTTTCTTT. The full variable domain, completed using reference TRBV7-9 and TRBJ1-1, is DTGVSQNPRHKITKRGQNVTFRCDPISEHNRLYWYRQTLGQGPEFLTYFQNEAQLEKSRLLSDRFSAERPKGSFSTLEIQRTEQGDSAMYLCASSSGVSAEAFFGQGTRLTVV.

This sequence joins TRBV9 and TRBJ1-2; D might be TRBD1 (5 bases). Germline V lookup: CDR1 SGDLS, CDR2 YYNGEE. V was trimmed by 0 bases and J by 5 bases, leaving 14 bases between them. CDR3 length equals 15 residues. In DNA, the CDR3 is TGTGCCAGCAGCGTAGGGGCCTCCAAGGGGTATGGCTACACCTTC. Residues: CASSVGASKGYGYTF.

The chain links TRBV6-5 to TRBJ2-7, with D possibly matching TRBD1 (5 bases). This CDR3 comprises 15 residues. The ends were cut back, 7 bases at V and 4 bases at J, with 20 bases in the middle. CDR1 is MNHEY and CDR2 is SVGAGI in the germline V gene. The CDR3 coding sequence is TGTGCCAGCAAGCGAAGCAGGGCAGAAATGTACGAGCAGTACTTC. Translated: CASKRSRAEMYEQYF.

The chain uses TRBV28 and TRBJ2-5; 8 nucleotides agree with TRBD2. Germline-derived CDR1 and CDR2 are MDHEN and SYDVKM. This CDR3 region has 17 residues. The junction had 17 bases not matched to a gene; V was cut back by 4 bases and J by 7 bases. The CDR3 bases are TGTGCCAGCAGTTCCCCGTCCGGGACCCACGGGGGGGGGACCCAGTACTTC. This encodes CASSSPSGTHGGGTQYF.

This rearrangement joins TRBV7-6 to TRBJ2-2; D gene uncertain. Germline values: CDR1 SGHVS, CDR2 FNYEAQ. The V end lost 0 bases, the J end lost 2 bases, and 4 bases lay between the germline ends. The CDR3 loop spans 14 amino acids. The CDR3 region is CASSLASNTGELFF. CDR3 DNA sequence: TGTGCCAGCAGCTTAGCTAGCAACACCGGGGAGCTGTTTTTT.

The chain has TRBV10-3 and TRBJ1-4, with D unclear. Germline lookup yields CDR1 ENHRY and CDR2 SYGVKD. With 2 bases removed from V and 4 bases from J, the gap between germline ends came to 8 bases. The CDR3 totals 14 residues. The CDR3 is CAISERRGNEKLFF. For the CDR3, the DNA is TGTGCCATCAGTGAGAGGAGAGGTAATGAAAAACTGTTTTTT.

The gene calls are TRBV15 and TRBJ1-2, with 7 nucleotides matching TRBD1. The CDR3 runs 16 residues. With 0 bases clipped from V and 5 bases from J, the junction kept 9 bases outside the gene matches. The germline V gene has CDR1 LNHNV and CDR2 YYDKDF (reference sequence). CDR3 nucleotide sequence: TGTGCCACCAGCAGAGATTTCACAGGGGCTGGGTATGGCTACACCTTC. This codes for CATSRDFTGAGYGYTF.

This clone is labeled as medium-sized. The CDR3 DNA is TGTGCCAGTAGTCCCCGACAGTTAGAGACCCAGTACTTC. It specifies CASSPRQLETQYF. The chain uses TRBV19 and TRBJ2-5; possible D gene TRBD1, 5 bases. CDR1 and CDR2 from the germline V gene are LNHDA and SQIVND (reference sequence). The V gene lost 5 bases and the J gene lost 4 bases, with 11 bases spanning the gap. This CDR3 has 13 residues. Drawing the rest from reference TRBV19 and TRBJ2-5, the complete variable domain is DGGITQSPKYLFRKEGQNVTLSCEQNLNHDAMYWYRQDPGQGLRLIYYSQIVNDFQKGDIAEGYSVSREKKESFPLTVTSAQKNPTAFYLCASSPRQLETQYFGPGTRLLVL.

This clone was seen more than once but under ten times. V gene TRBV19 combines with J gene TRBJ2-3; TRBD2 matches at 13 bases. Germline trimming cut 5 bases from V and 4 bases from J; bases unmatched to any gene: 6. This CDR3 spans 16 amino acids. Germline assignment: CDR1 LNHDA and CDR2 SQIVND (reference sequence). The CDR3 sequence is CASSDGTSGTPDTQYF. The CDR3 DNA reads TGTGCCAGTAGTGACGGGACTAGCGGGACCCCAGATACGCAGTATTTT.

This chain links TRBV19 with TRBJ1-3; 9 bases align to TRBD1. The CDR3 loop spans 16 amino acids. The germline CDR1 and CDR2 sequences are LNHDA and SQIVND (reference sequence). The V segment lost 3 bases and the J segment 1 base; nucleotides outside the gene matches: 4. Here the CDR3 reads CASSMDRGLSGNTIYF. In DNA, the CDR3 is TGTGCCAGTAGTATGGACAGGGGTTTATCTGGAAACACCATATATTTT.